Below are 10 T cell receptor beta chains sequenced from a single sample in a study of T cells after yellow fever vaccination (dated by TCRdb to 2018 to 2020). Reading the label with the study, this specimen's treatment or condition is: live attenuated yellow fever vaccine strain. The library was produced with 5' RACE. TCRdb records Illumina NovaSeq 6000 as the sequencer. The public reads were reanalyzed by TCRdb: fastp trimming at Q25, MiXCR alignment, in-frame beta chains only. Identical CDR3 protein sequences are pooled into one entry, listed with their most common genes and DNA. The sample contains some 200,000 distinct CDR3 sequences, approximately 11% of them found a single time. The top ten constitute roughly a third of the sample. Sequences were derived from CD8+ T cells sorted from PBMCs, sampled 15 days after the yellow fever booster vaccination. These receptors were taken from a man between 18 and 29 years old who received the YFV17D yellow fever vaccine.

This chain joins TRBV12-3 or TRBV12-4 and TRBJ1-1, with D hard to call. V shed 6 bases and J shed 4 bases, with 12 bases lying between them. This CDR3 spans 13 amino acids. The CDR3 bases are TGTGCCAGCAGACTCGTTGCGGGCACTGAAGCTTTCTTT. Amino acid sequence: CASRLVAGTEAFF.

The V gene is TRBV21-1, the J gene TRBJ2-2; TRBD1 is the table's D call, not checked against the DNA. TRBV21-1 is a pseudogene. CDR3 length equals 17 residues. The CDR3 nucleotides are TGTGCCAGCAGAAAGGACAGTTCCGAGAATAACACCGGGGAGCTGTTTTTT. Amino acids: CASRKDSSENNTGELFF.

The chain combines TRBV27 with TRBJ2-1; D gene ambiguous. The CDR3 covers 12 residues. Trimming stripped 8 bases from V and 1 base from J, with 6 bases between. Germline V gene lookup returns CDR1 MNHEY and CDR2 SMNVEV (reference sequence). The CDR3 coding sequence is TGTGCCAGCGCACCTTCCTACAATGAGCAGTTCTTC. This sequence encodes CASAPSYNEQFF.

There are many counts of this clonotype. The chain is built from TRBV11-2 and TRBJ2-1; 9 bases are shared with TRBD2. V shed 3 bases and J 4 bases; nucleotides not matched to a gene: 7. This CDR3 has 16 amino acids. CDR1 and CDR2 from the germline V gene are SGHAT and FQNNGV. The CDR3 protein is CASSFHSGGYYNEQFF. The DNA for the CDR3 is TGTGCCAGCAGCTTCCATAGCGGGGGATATTACAATGAGCAGTTCTTC.

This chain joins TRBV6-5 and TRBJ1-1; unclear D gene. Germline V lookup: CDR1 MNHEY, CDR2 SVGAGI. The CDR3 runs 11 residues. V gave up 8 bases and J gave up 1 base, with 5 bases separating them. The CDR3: CASWENTEAFF. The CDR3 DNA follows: TGTGCCAGCTGGGAGAACACTGAAGCTTTCTTT.

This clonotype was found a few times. This chain's CDR3 is CASSKAASNGYTF. Here the CDR3 DNA reads TGTGCCAGCAGTAAGGCGGCCAGCAATGGCTACACCTTC. The V gene is TRBV6-5, the J gene TRBJ1-2; D is unclear. The V end lost 5 bases, the J end lost 6 bases, and 13 bases lay between the germline ends. Germline loops: CDR1 MNHEY, CDR2 SVGAGI. This CDR3 spans 13 amino acids.

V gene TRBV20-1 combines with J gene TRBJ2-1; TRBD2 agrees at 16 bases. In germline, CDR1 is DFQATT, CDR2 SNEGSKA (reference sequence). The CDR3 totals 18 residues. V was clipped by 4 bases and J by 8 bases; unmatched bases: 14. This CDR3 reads CSAMGLAGGRLSGDEQFF. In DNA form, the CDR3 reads TGCAGTGCTATGGGACTAGCGGGGGGGCGGCTCTCTGGGGATGAGCAGTTCTTC.

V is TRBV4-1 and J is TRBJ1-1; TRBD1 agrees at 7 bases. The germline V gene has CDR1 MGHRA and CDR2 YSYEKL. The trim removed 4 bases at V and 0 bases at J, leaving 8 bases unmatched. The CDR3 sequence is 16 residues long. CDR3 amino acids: CASSLRDRLMNTEAFF. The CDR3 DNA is TGCGCCAGCAGCCTTCGGGACAGACTTATGAACACTGAAGCTTTCTTT.

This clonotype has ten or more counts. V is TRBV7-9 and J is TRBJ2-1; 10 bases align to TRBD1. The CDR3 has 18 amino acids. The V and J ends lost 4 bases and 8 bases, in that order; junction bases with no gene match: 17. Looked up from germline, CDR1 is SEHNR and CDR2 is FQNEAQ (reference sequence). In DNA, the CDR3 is TGTGCCAGCAGCTACACGCGCCTTCGACAGGGGGCTTCGGATGAGCAGTTCTTC. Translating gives CASSYTRLRQGASDEQFF.

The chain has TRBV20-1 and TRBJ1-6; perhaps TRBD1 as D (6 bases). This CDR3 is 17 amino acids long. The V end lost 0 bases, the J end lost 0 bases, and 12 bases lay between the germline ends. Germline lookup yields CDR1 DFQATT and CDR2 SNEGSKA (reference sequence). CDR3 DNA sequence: TGCAGTGCTAGAGACCCAGGGGCCAGCTCCTATAATTCACCCCTCCACTTT. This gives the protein CSARDPGASSYNSPLHF.